This T cell receptor (beta chain) was observed in a study of T-cell reconstitution after alpha-beta-depleted transplantation in children. Using unique molecular identifiers, the investigators prepared the TCRbeta library. Each CDR3 protein gets one entry after TCRdb re-called the PCR reads with MiXCR. The sample includes some 75,000 distinct CDR3 sequences, roughly 6.6% of them seen just once. Germline V CDR1 and CDR2: SGHRS, YFSETQ. The CDR3 has 16 amino acids. The V end lost 2 bases, the J end lost 1 base, and 13 bases lay between the germline ends. This clonotype was seen repeatedly, ten times or more.

V is TRBV5-1 and J is TRBJ2-4, with D possibly being TRBD1 (6 bases). This TCR came from a human donor who donated a stem cell graft to a child with acute lymphoblastic leukemia. The sample in question was PBMCs from the stem cell graft donor, obtained from the stem cell graft. The CDR3 DNA is TGCGCCAGCAGCTTTGACTCAGGGGTGGCCAAAAACATTCAGTACTTC. This encodes CASSFDSGVAKNIQYF.